This is a list of T cell receptor beta chains from one sample in a study of graft-versus-host responses after intestinal transplantation. Their antigens remain unidentified. Assay: immunoSEQ multiplex PCR; the TCRdb copy retains only in-frame clones and omits some. Of 80,000 to 100,000 clones listed, 90% to 95% are singletons. Sequencing was performed on unstimulated CD4+ T cells sorted from spleen or lymph node cells, taken before transplant. Every receptor here comes from a human donor who was the organ donor for an intestinal transplant. CDR3s leave out the opening cysteine and the closing phenylalanine or tryptophan. Each record gives: CDR3 length, V gene, J gene, CDR3 protein.

13	TRBV11-2	TRBJ2-5	ASSPRQGGDETQY
12	TRBV14	TRBJ2-2	ASSQDGGAGELF
15	TRBV4-2	TRBJ2-1	ASSQDRGSSGANEQF
13	TRBV11-2	TRBJ2-1	ASSLAGRGFNEQF
13	TRBV19	TRBJ1-5	ASIPTGSRSWPQH
9	TRBV18	TRBJ2-1	ASSRAHEQF
14	TRBV9	TRBJ1-3	ASSAGTGNSGNTIY
11	TRBV19	TRBJ1-2	ASSIRRDYGYT
11	TRBV2	TRBJ2-3	ATSFWAADTQY
15	TRBV28	TRBJ2-3	ASSSGLAGGHTDTQY
11	TRBV6-6	TRBJ1-5	ASSRGPLGPQH
12	TRBV19	TRBJ2-7	ASSTPGTPYEQY
10	TRBV19	TRBJ1-4	ASSDHSEKLF
16	TRBV28	TRBJ1-1	ASSLPVGWGMLNTEAF
9	TRBV18	NA	ASSPSSEQY
9	TRBV6-1	TRBJ1-1	ASSRLQEAF
15	TRBV7-9	TRBJ2-3	ASSLVSTVSSTDTQY
12	TRBV5-1	TRBJ1-1	ASSLGGPVTEAF
14	TRBV6-5	TRBJ2-6	ASSYKPYSGANVLT
15	TRBV5-5	TRBJ2-3	ASSFRSGGQGTDTQY
12	TRBV5-1	TRBJ1-2	ASSFRGLNYGYT
14	TRBV7-3	TRBJ2-1	ASSSLAGKAYNEQF
16	TRBV4-1	TRBJ1-2	ASSQGSHRGNSNYGYT
12	TRBV11-3	TRBJ1-1	ASSSNNGHTEAF
10	TRBV9	TRBJ1-5	ATRTGNQPQH
12	TRBV6-4	TRBJ1-2	ASSDPRDRDGYT
12	TRBV23-1	TRBJ2-5	ASSHQGRGETQY
13	TRBV7-2	TRBJ1-6	ASSLGGMYNSPLH
12	TRBV6-1	TRBJ1-2	ASSATGQGSGYT
9	TRBV18	TRBJ2-5	ASSGRETQY
11	TRBV6-1	TRBJ2-3	ASRGLNTDTQY
11	TRBV19	TRBJ1-1	ASSITVNTEAF
12	TRBV4-2	TRBJ1-1	ASSQVGPNTEAF
14	TRBV4-1	TRBJ2-3	ASSQDSPAPGDTQY
14	TRBV5-1	TRBJ2-7	ASSRGGGRVPYEQY
11	TRBV7-2	TRBJ1-2	ASIPGRGYGYT
13	TRBV9	TRBJ2-1	ASSVAAASGGEQF
13	TRBV7-6	TRBJ2-7	ASSSQGVVAGEQY
13	TRBV12-1	TRBJ1-1	ASSSGGKPNTEAF
13	TRBV7-2	TRBJ1-2	ASTPLGSTNYGYT
13	TRBV5-6	TRBJ1-5	ASSAGTGAVQPQH
11	TRBV6-6	TRBJ2-1	ASSLLAHNEQF
13	TRBV2	TRBJ1-1	ASGPGTGKGTEAF
15	TRBV7-6	TRBJ2-4	ASSLGAAFIAKNIQY
14	TRBV19	TRBJ2-2	ASSIPTGQNTGELF
14	TRBV10-3	TRBJ2-1	AIRGLAGGARYEQF
13	TRBV7-3	TRBJ2-2	ASSLTGTNTGELF
14	TRBV4-3	TRBJ2-7	ASSLRAGTGGNEQY
14	TRBV4-2	TRBJ2-1	ASSQALAGGPSEQF
13	TRBV7-9	TRBJ2-5	ASSKGQGASETQY
10	TRBV7-3	TRBJ2-5	ASSLGAGTQY
11	TRBV18	TRBJ1-2	ASSRDRYYGYT
13	TRBV10-3	TRBJ1-5	AISVTGGQNQPQH
14	TRBV30	TRBJ2-7	AWQRRRDSSSYEQY